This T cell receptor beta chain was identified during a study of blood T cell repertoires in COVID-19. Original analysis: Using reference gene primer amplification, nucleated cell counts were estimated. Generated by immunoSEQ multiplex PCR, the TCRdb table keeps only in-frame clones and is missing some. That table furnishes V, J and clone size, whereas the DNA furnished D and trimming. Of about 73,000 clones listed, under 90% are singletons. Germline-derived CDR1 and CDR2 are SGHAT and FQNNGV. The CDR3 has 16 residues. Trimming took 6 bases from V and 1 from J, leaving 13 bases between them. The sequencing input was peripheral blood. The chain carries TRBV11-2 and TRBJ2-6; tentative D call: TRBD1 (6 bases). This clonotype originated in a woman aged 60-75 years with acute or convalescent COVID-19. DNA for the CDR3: TGTGCCAGCAGGACCCCCACAGGGTCTGGGGCCAACGTCCTGACTTTC. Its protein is CASRTPTGSGANVLTF.